Below, 32 T cell receptor beta chains from the same sample are listed, as sequenced in a study of blood T cell repertoires in COVID-19. Using immunoSEQ multiplex PCR, the repertoire was profiled, and TCRdb retains in-frame clones only, with some absent. The sample records about 200,000 clones, around nine tenths being singletons. The specimen was peripheral blood. The receptors derive from a man in his sixties with acute or convalescent COVID-19.

This CDR3 is CASSLLPGEQYF. Here the CDR3 DNA reads TGTGCCAGCAGTTTACTTCCGGGCGAGCAGTACTTC. The chain has TRBV12-3 or TRBV12-4 and TRBJ2-7; D unresolved. V lost 2 bases and J 6 bases, leaving 8 bases between the germline ends. There are 12 residues in the CDR3.

The V and J genes are TRBV5-8 and TRBJ2-7; 11 positions agree with TRBD2. The CDR3 has 15 amino acids. Germline CDR1 is SGHTS and CDR2 is YDEGEE. J was trimmed by 1 base and V by 2 bases; bases with no gene match: 2. The CDR3: CASSFSGGASYEQYF. CDR3 DNA sequence: TGTGCCAGCAGCTTTAGCGGGGGGGCGTCCTACGAGCAGTACTTC.

The chain carries TRBV5-6 and TRBJ1-4; D call uncertain. Germline CDR1 and CDR2: SGHDT and YYEEEE. CDR3 length: 16 residues. V was trimmed by 0 bases and J by 2 bases, leaving 11 bases between them. CDR3 protein: CASSLAPVSTNEKLFF. CDR3 DNA sequence: TGTGCCAGCAGCTTGGCCCCGGTTTCTACTAATGAAAAACTGTTTTTT.

V usage is TRBV28 and J usage is TRBJ1-6; D gene ambiguous. CDR1 and CDR2 (germline): MDHEN, SYDVKM. V lost 6 bases and J lost 0, with 9 bases in between. CDR3 length: 15 residues. CDR3 sequence: CASSTVVSYNSPLHF. In DNA, the CDR3 is TGTGCCAGCAGCACAGTCGTCTCCTATAATTCACCCCTCCACTTT.

The chain employs TRBV9 and TRBJ2-3; 8 bases are shared with TRBD2. This CDR3 has 17 amino acids. J was trimmed by 5 bases and V by 1 base; bases with no gene match: 12. Germline V CDR1 and CDR2: SGDLS, YYNGEE. The CDR3 nucleotides are TGTGCCAGCAGCGTAAGGCCGACAGCGGGGGCAGGAGATACGCAGTATTTT. This gives the protein CASSVRPTAGAGDTQYF.

This chain connects TRBV4-1 to TRBJ1-2; 10 nucleotides line up with TRBD1. This CDR3 is built from 14 residues. V lost 4 bases to trimming and J lost 4 bases; unmatched junction nucleotides: 3. CDR1 MGHRA and CDR2 YSYEKL come from the germline V gene. The CDR3 DNA reads TGCGCCAGCAGCCGACAGGGGGCCGGCTATGGCTACACCTTC. Amino acid sequence: CASSRQGAGYGYTF.

V usage is TRBV5-1 and J usage is TRBJ2-1; TRBD2 matches 10 bases. CDR3 length: 16 residues. CDR1 and CDR2 (germline): SGHRS, YFSETQ. The J segment lost 6 bases and the V segment lost 1 base, leaving 7 bases of the junction unmatched. CDR3 protein: CASSLRSGGAGNEQFF. Here the CDR3 DNA reads TGCGCCAGCAGCTTGAGGAGCGGGGGGGCCGGCAATGAGCAGTTCTTC.

The CDR3 DNA reads TGCAGTGCGAGACAGAATACGCAGTATTTT. This gives the protein CSARQNTQYF. The gene calls are TRBV20-1 and TRBJ2-3; D is possibly TRBD1 (5 bases). This CDR3 contains 10 residues. Between the trimmed V and J ends, which lost 6 bases and 7 bases, there was a span of 8 bases. In germline, CDR1 is DFQATT, CDR2 SNEGSKA (reference sequence).

This clone was detected only a few times. The same CDR3 is also encoded by other DNA sequences in this sample. The genes are TRBV3-1 (or the pseudogene TRBV3-2) and TRBJ1-3, with a possible D match to TRBD1 (5 bases). This CDR3 has 15 amino acids. V lost 3 bases to trimming and J lost 0 bases, with 9 bases between them. Germline V lookup: CDR1 LGHDT, CDR2 YNNKEL (reference sequence). CDR3 DNA: TGTGCCAGCAGCCAGCAGGGCTCCTCTGGAAACACCATATATTTT. It codes for CASSQQGSSGNTIYF.

This rearrangement joins TRBV28 to TRBJ2-7, with a tentative D call TRBD1 (6 bases). The CDR3 sequence is 13 residues long. From germline, CDR1 is MDHEN and CDR2 SYDVKM. V lost 10 bases and J 5 bases, leaving 18 bases between the germline ends. In DNA form, the CDR3 reads TGTGCCAACTCCGGACAGTCCAGCAACGAGCAGTACTTC. Residues: CANSGQSSNEQYF.

The gene calls are TRBV4-3 and TRBJ2-6; D is perhaps TRBD1 (6 bases). This CDR3 contains 18 residues. Germline V gene data show CDR1 as LGHNA and CDR2 as YSLEER. Trimming stripped 1 base from V and 1 base from J, with 14 bases between. As DNA, the CDR3 is TGCGCCAGCAGCCAAGGCACCAGGGGAGAGTCTGGGGCCAACGTCCTGACTTTC. It encodes CASSQGTRGESGANVLTF.

The chain has TRBV6-5 and TRBJ1-1, with 9 bases that match TRBD1. CDR1 is MNHEY and CDR2 is SVGAGI in the germline V gene. The CDR3 is made up of 14 amino acids. Losses at the gene ends were 0 bases for V and 7 bases for J; bases not matched to a gene: 3. Written as DNA, the CDR3 is TGTGCCAGCAGTTACTCTAGGGACAGGGTTGAAGCTTTCTTT. Protein sequence: CASSYSRDRVEAFF.

The J gene is TRBJ1-4, the V gene TRBV10-3; maybe TRBD1 (6 bases). Trimming took off 6 bases at V and 3 bases at J, with 20 bases between the two ends. The CDR3 has 17 residues. The germline V gene has CDR1 ENHRY and CDR2 SYGVKD. DNA of the CDR3: TGTGCCATCAGCCCTGAGGGGGGGTTCGTACCTAATGAAAAACTGTTTTTT. This translates into CAISPEGGFVPNEKLFF.

The V gene is TRBV4-3, the J gene TRBJ1-2; no reliable D call. The CDR3 extends over 15 amino acids. Germline values: CDR1 LGHNA, CDR2 YSLEER. Trimming pared 2 bases from V and 8 bases from J, leaving 18 bases between. The CDR3 coding sequence is TGCGCCAGCAGCCAACCCGAGGCAGTTTTTCGGGGCTACACCTTC. It yields the protein CASSQPEAVFRGYTF.

To note about this clone: One end of the junction is discordant with germline, which a read error may explain. The chain links TRBV6-5 to TRBJ1-6, with D possibly matching TRBD1 (6 bases). Per germline, CDR1 MNHEY and CDR2 SVGAGI. The CDR3 contains 15 residues. CDR3 protein: CTSSYSRGPNSPLHF. Here the CDR3 DNA reads TGTACCAGCAGTTACTCGCGGGGGCCTAATTCACCCCTCCACTTT.

The CDR3 nucleotides read TGTGCCATCAGTCCAGGGACTAGCGGGGGCTACGAGCAGTACTTC. Amino acids: CAISPGTSGGYEQYF. This chain links TRBV10-3 with TRBJ2-7, with 14 bases aligning to TRBD2. This CDR3 has 15 amino acids. The germline CDR1 and CDR2 sequences are ENHRY and SYGVKD. V lost 5 bases, J lost 3 bases, and 3 bases stayed unmatched.

V gene TRBV7-7 combines with J gene TRBJ2-3; D possibly corresponds to TRBD2 (6 bases). CDR3 size: 15 residues. The V gene lost 1 base and the J gene lost 4 bases, with 12 bases spanning the gap. Germline V gives CDR1 SSHAT, CDR2 FNYEAQ (reference sequence). The DNA for the CDR3 is TGTGCCAGCAGCTTAGTTGCGGGGTCGGCAGATACGCAGTATTTT. Its protein product is CASSLVAGSADTQYF.

This clone was seen a few times. J is TRBJ2-7 and V is TRBV29-1, with 7 positions matching TRBD2. This CDR3 contains 13 residues. The V segment lost 6 bases and the J segment 1 base; nucleotides outside the gene matches: 6. Germline V lookup: CDR1 SQVTM, CDR2 ANQGSEA. In DNA form, the CDR3 reads TGCAGCGTCTATCGGGGGGATTCCTACGAGCAGTACTTC. This sequence encodes CSVYRGDSYEQYF.

This chain connects TRBV6-5 to TRBJ1-6; TRBD1 aligns across 8 bases. After removal of 0 bases from V and 5 bases from J, the junction contained 3 bases not matched to a gene. Per the germline V gene, CDR1 is MNHEY and CDR2 is SVGAGI. The CDR3 length is 16 residues. CDR3 DNA: TGTGCCAGCAGTTACTCGTGGACAGGGAATAATTCACCCCTCCACTTT. It specifies CASSYSWTGNNSPLHF.

The rearrangement links TRBV28 to TRBJ2-7; 8 bases are a match to TRBD1. The CDR3 length is 13 residues. The germline CDR1 and CDR2 sequences are MDHEN and SYDVKM. The V segment lost 5 bases and the J segment 3 bases; nucleotides outside the gene matches: 3. This CDR3 reads CASSRGQGYEQYF. In DNA form, the CDR3 reads TGTGCCAGCAGTCGAGGACAGGGCTACGAGCAGTACTTC.

The chain joins TRBV29-1 to TRBJ1-5; 7 bases map to TRBD1. Germline assignment: CDR1 SQVTM and CDR2 ANQGSEA. V was clipped by 4 bases and J by 4 bases; unmatched bases: 4. The CDR3 covers 13 residues. CDR3 residues: CSVGGGENQPQHF. CDR3 bases: TGCAGCGTTGGAGGGGGCGAAAATCAGCCCCAGCATTTT.

The rearrangement links TRBV7-3 to TRBJ2-7, with TRBD2 identical over 7 bases. Germline trimming cut 2 bases from V and 7 bases from J; bases unmatched to any gene: 20. Germline values: CDR1 SGHTA, CDR2 FQGTGA. There are 18 residues in the CDR3. The CDR3 here is CASSLFIQASGEKKEQYF. CDR3 DNA sequence: TGTGCCAGCAGCTTATTCATACAAGCTAGCGGAGAGAAAAAGGAGCAGTACTTC.

This chain uses TRBV5-1 with TRBJ2-7; 7 bases fit TRBD1. The germline gives CDR1 SGHRS, CDR2 YFSETQ. CDR3 length: 14 amino acids. The junction had 14 bases not matched to a gene; V was cut back by 9 bases and J by 5 bases. The CDR3 sequence is CATRTGRFMDEQYF. CDR3 sequence (DNA): TGCGCCACCCGGACAGGCCGATTTATGGACGAGCAGTACTTC.

This chain joins TRBV24-1 and TRBJ2-2; 9 bases align to TRBD1. V trimming: 7 bases; J trimming: 3 bases; junction bases outside the gene matches: 5. The germline V gene has CDR1 KGHDR and CDR2 SFDVKD. The CDR3 totals 15 residues. CDR3: CATSNRGLDTGELFF. CDR3 DNA sequence: TGTGCCACCAGCAACAGGGGGCTCGACACCGGGGAGCTGTTTTTT.

The rearrangement joins TRBV11-2 to TRBJ2-5; the match to TRBD1 covers 8 bases. CDR1 SGHAT and CDR2 FQNNGV come from the germline V gene. The CDR3 has 17 residues. V shed 5 bases, J shed 5 bases, and the junction held 16 bases outside the gene matches. The CDR3: CASSPQGAGGAVETQYF. The CDR3, as DNA: TGTGCCAGCAGCCCTCAAGGGGCAGGGGGCGCGGTGGAGACCCAGTACTTC.

This chain connects TRBV21-1 to TRBJ1-4; the table calls TRBD1, which could not be checked here. TRBV21-1 represents a pseudogene. The CDR3 has 13 amino acids. This chain's CDR3 is CASSKEGPGDLFF. CDR3 nucleotide sequence: TGTGCCAGCAGCAAAGAGGGGCCAGGGGACCTGTTTTTT.

Here the CDR3 reads CASSLSGTGGNQPQHF. CDR3 nucleotide sequence: TGTGCCAGCAGCTTATCCGGGACAGGGGGCAATCAGCCCCAGCATTTT. The chain carries TRBV7-2 and TRBJ1-5, with 10 bases matching TRBD1. CDR3 length equals 16 residues. Germline V CDR1 and CDR2: SGHTA, FQGNSA. The V and J ends lost 2 bases and 2 bases, in that order; junction bases with no gene match: 3.

This rearrangement joins TRBV4-2 to TRBJ2-2, with TRBD2 matching 8 bases. After removal of 4 bases from V and 6 bases from J, the junction contained 4 bases not matched to a gene. Germline CDR1 LGHNA, CDR2 YNFKEQ. CDR3 size: 14 residues. The CDR3 DNA reads TGTGCCAGCAGCCCAGCGGGGGACGCCGGGGAGCTGTTTTTT. It codes for CASSPAGDAGELFF.

The chain carries TRBV11-3 and TRBJ1-1, with a possible D match to TRBD1 (5 bases). The CDR3 covers 13 residues. The V end lost 3 bases, the J end lost 0 bases, and 5 bases lay between the germline ends. Germline V gene sequence: CDR1 SGHNT, CDR2 YENEEA. The CDR3 sequence: CASSLTVNTEAFF. CDR3 nucleotide sequence: TGTGCCAGCAGCTTGACAGTGAACACTGAAGCTTTCTTT.

This clone was observed a handful of times. The chain links TRBV6-5 to TRBJ1-2; 7 bases fit TRBD1. With V trimmed by 5 bases and J by 2 bases, 5 bases remained unmatched. CDR3 size: 14 residues. The germline gives CDR1 MNHEY, CDR2 SVGAGI. The CDR3 DNA reads as TGTGCCAGCAGTAAGGGGGCAAAAAACTATGGCTACACCTTC. Encoded protein: CASSKGAKNYGYTF.

The V call is TRBV5-5, the J call TRBJ1-2, with 7 bases matching TRBD1. J gave up 6 bases and V 6 bases, and 8 bases lay outside the gene matches. This CDR3 is built from 13 residues. Germline V gene lookup returns CDR1 SGHKS and CDR2 YYEKEE (reference sequence). DNA for the CDR3: TGTGCCAGCAACCCAACAGGGGTAGATGGCTACACCTTC. This codes for CASNPTGVDGYTF.

V and J are TRBV10-3 and TRBJ2-1, with TRBD2 identical over 9 bases. CDR3 size: 18 residues. Germline V gene sequence: CDR1 ENHRY, CDR2 SYGVKD. With V trimmed by 0 bases and J by 1 base, 7 bases remained unmatched. In DNA form, the CDR3 reads TGTGCCATCAGTGAGTCGGCGGGGGGGCCAGGGTCCTACAATGAGCAGTTCTTC. Translated: CAISESAGGPGSYNEQFF.